This T cell receptor beta chain was profiled in a study of identical twins. The study, taken as a whole, reports: Because invariant MAIT and iNKT cells could be present, zero-insertion analyses could be partly confounded.

The V gene's germline CDR1 is MNHEY and CDR2 SVGAGI. The CDR3 length is 18 residues. The V segment lost 2 bases and the J segment 4 bases; nucleotides outside the gene matches: 12. Each donor was a healthy Caucasian. A template switching step contributed a universal primer site, while unique molecular identifiers were present in the cDNA. TCRdb re-analysed the 5' RACE reads in MiXCR, keeping a single row per CDR3 protein. The data contain approximately 1.8 million distinct CDR3 sequences, about 32% of them seen just once; the ten biggest clones take up less than 0.35%. As for this clonotype: What it binds is unknown.

V usage is TRBV6-5 and J usage is TRBJ2-5, with 11 positions matching TRBD2. The TCR originated in a newborn girl in good health. Sequenced: cord blood. CDR3 region: CASSYPRGTSGRRETQYF. In nucleotides, the CDR3 is TGTGCCAGCAGTTACCCACGGGGAACTAGCGGGAGAAGAGAGACCCAGTACTTC.